This TCR beta chain comes out of a study of control samples from healthy donors and cancer patients. This clone came up once. The V gene lost 4 bases and the J gene lost 10 bases, with 14 bases spanning the gap. Germline CDR1 and CDR2: SNHLY and FYNNEI. CDR3 length: 14 amino acids. The repertoire was sequenced with immunoSEQ multiplex PCR; TCRdb's copy has only in-frame clones and lacks some. Among around 110,000 clones listed, around 91% were seen once. The sequence was collected from a woman aged 45-59 years with colorectal cancer. The V call is TRBV2, the J call TRBJ1-6, with D possibly being TRBD1 (5 bases). The sample consisted of PBMCs. CDR3 nucleotide sequence: TGTGCCAGCAGTGGGAGGGGCGGAAGATCACCCCTCCACTTT. Translating gives CASSGRGGRSPLHF.